This T cell receptor beta chain was observed in a study of regulatory T cells in long-lasting Graves disease. Turning to the study itself: Persistent Graves' disease denoted over 5 years of antithyroid drugs plus positive TSH receptor antibodies.

On this clonotype itself: Its antigen is still unknown.

Study results and caveats: Accuracy may have suffered from the small sample size.

The time point was: persistent/refractory GD, antithyroid drugs over 5 years with positive TRAb. There was RNA extracted from PBMCs, and the TCR library was made from it. Assembly of TCR beta libraries relied on iRepertoire HTBI primers together with Arm-PCR of CDR3 regions. TCRdb passed the multiplex PCR reads through MiXCR, listing each CDR3 protein once. The sample consists of 650,000 to 700,000 distinct CDR3 sequences, approximately 29% of them appearing once. This CDR3 is 13 amino acids long. Per germline, CDR1 DFQATT and CDR2 SNEGSKA (reference sequence). V was pared by 0 bases and J by 5 bases, with 11 bases between.

Sequenced here: peripheral blood mononuclear cells (PBMCs), sampled when the disease was refractory, from a patient treated with antithyroid drugs. The receptor was derived from a female donor with Graves disease. V and J are TRBV20-1 and TRBJ2-7; tentatively, D is TRBD1 or TRBD2 (6 bases each). The chain's CDR3 is CSAREVGGHEQYF. The CDR3, as DNA: TGCAGTGCTAGAGAAGTTGGGGGGCACGAGCAGTACTTC.